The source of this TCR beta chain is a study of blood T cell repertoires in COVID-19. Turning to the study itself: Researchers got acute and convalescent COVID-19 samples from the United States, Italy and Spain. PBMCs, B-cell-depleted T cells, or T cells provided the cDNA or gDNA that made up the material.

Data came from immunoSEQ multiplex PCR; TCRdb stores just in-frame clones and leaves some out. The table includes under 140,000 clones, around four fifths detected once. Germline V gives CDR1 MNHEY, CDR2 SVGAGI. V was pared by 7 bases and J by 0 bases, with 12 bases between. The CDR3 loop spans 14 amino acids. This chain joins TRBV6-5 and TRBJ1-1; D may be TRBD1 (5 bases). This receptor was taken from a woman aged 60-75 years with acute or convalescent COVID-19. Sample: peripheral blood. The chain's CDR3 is CASTQDTMNTEAFF. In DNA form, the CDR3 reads TGTGCCAGCACCCAGGACACAATGAACACTGAAGCTTTCTTT.